This T cell receptor beta chain originates from a study of human T cells and chemical hapten exposure (dated by TCRdb to the early 2020s). For the wider study: For sensitization, 2% DPC in acetone was applied to a 2 cm by 2 cm area of upper inner arm skin. Weekly therapeutic DPC doses were additionally applied to the scalp of patients throughout the roughly 23-week study period. Patch tests used Finn chambers with 0.01% DPC on the upper back, scored after 6 days by International Contact Dermatitis Research Group standards. Most of the patients in the cohort were female, and the cohort covered alopecia areata with under or over 50% scalp involvement, alopecia totalis and alopecia universalis. Libraries were pooled for sequencing, and per-sample TCR yields varied mainly because of small differences in library volumes within the pool. Peripheral blood TCR repertoire changes were tracked in vivo in alopecia patients during primary and secondary sensitization to the hapten diphenylcyclopropenone (DPC). Blood samples were taken from patients before sensitization (week 0) and at 2, 6 and about 24 weeks after DPC sensitization. Under 30 alopecia patients gave blood for TCR sequencing at one to four time points (pre-sensitization, 2, 6 and 24 weeks).

Unmatched junction bases come to 3, with V trimmed by 3 bases and J by 4 bases. Via the germline V gene, CDR1 is MRHNA and CDR2 SNTAGT. Taken from cysteine to phenylalanine, the CDR3 has 14 residues. Kept here is only the CDR3 DNA, which spans 42 bases and is read in frame from base 1. This clonotype showed up just a few times. It has no known antigen specificity. The record has no base qualities; no much larger clone is one base away. The time point tag for this specimen amounts to: patch test 1, 2 weeks after DPC sensitization. This specimen's treatment or condition label, per the study, means: therapeutic diphenylcyclopropenone sensitization with weekly scalp DPC. At every patch-test visit, the blood draw took place before the patch test was put on. Eligible patients were aged 18 to 70, diagnosed with alopecia, deemed suitable for DPC therapy, and excluded if pregnant. Unfractionated whole blood was collected in Tempus Blood RNA tubes, and total RNA was extracted from that blood.

The investigation overall reported the following: Compared with pre-sensitization or healthy control sets, expanded TCRs formed significantly more large CDR3 similarity clusters, which is consistent with antigen-driven responses. A positive correlation was found between the number of PT1 expanded TCRs and patch test score, with significance reached at thresholds 8, 16 and 32 but not 4. DPC sensitization did not change the number of TCRs with a frequency above 1 in 1000, and there was no evidence of changes in global repertoire structure. Because all patients had alopecia, a presumed autoimmune disease, the immune response of the patients might differ from that of healthy individuals. Repeated subsampling changed both the strength of the expansion versus patch-test correlation and the threshold at which the correlation became significant.

To prepare the library, RACE was applied. The listed sequencing device is NextSeq 500. Library preparation attached unique molecular identifiers to individual cDNA molecules for quantitative, reproducible TCR counting. For every blood RNA sample, sequencing covered both the TCR alpha and TCR beta chains. The source study handled its data this way. A median of around 96,000 TCRs per sample was observed, with a range of 23,224 to 690,600. V, J and CDR3 annotation of the TCR reads was carried out using the Decombinator software suite. For the PS versus PT1 abundance plots, all samples were subsampled to the same number of TCRs (28,000). Expanded TCRs were defined as absent before sensitization and observed at least eight times at the 2-week time point. The raw public reads went through TCRdb reprocessing: fastp at Q25, MiXCR clone calling, in-frame beta chains kept. Here each entry gathers all rows of one CDR3 protein and keeps the most common genes and DNA. The V and J calls were determined by TCRdb, not by the authors. The sample table records 150,000 to 200,000 distinct CDR3 sequences; 14% of these occur just once. In total, the top ten clones hold 1.7% of the sample.

This sequence originates from a woman aged 25 to 45 with alopecia areata. Some clones in this sample may be carry-over from other donors' samples. The V and J segments used are TRBV6-4 and TRBJ1-5; 7 middle bases align to TRBD1. Sequenced material: whole blood, taken in connection with sensitization to the hapten diphenylcyclopropenone (DPC). The CDR3 is CASSEGDRNQPQHF. The nucleotide sequence is given as TGTGCCAGCAGTGAGGGGGACAGAAATCAGCCCCAGCATTTT.